The rows below give T cell receptor beta chains drawn from one sample of a study of T cell responses to AZD1222 COVID-19 vaccine. Assay used: immunoSEQ multiplex PCR; TCRdb lists only in-frame clones, some missing. The sample holds about 120,000 clones, 80% to 90% seen once. This specimen consisted of peripheral blood, obtained on day 0 of AZD1222 vaccination. The source of these receptors is an adult in good health. The CDR3 runs from the conserved cysteine through the conserved F or W. The order of the fields is J gene, clone size, V gene, D gene, CDR3 protein, CDR3 DNA. A D gene is named only where the DNA matches it firmly. Clone size, where shown, is once, few, many, or a class for clones that have expanded.

>TRBJ1-6|-|TRBV3-1/TRBV3-2|-
CASSQGTHNSPLHF
TGTGCCAGCAGCCAAGGGACACATAATTCACCCCTCCACTTT
>TRBJ2-1|-|TRBV3-1/TRBV3-2|-
CASSQSRSGEQFF
TGTGCCAGCAGCCAAAGCAGGTCGGGTGAGCAGTTCTTC
>TRBJ2-7|-|TRBV6-2/TRBV6-3|TRBD1
CASSKGQPGEQYF
TGTGCCAGCAGTAAGGGACAGCCGGGGGAGCAGTACTTC
>TRBJ1-2|once|TRBV14|-
CASSQGSGFGYTF
TGTGCCAGCAGCCAAGGTTCGGGGTTTGGCTACACCTTC
>TRBJ1-1|-|TRBV21-1|-
CASSPASTEAFF
TGTGCCAGCAGCCCGGCAAGTACTGAAGCTTTCTTT
>TRBJ1-1|-|TRBV27|-
CASSLGGGTEAFF
TGTGCCAGCAGTTTAGGGGGCGGTACTGAAGCTTTCTTT
>TRBJ2-1|once|TRBV7-3|-
CASSPPGSSYNEQFF
TGTGCCAGCAGCCCACCGGGGAGCTCCTACAATGAGCAGTTCTTC
>TRBJ1-3|-|TRBV11-2|-
CASSLGRPFLGSGNTIYF
TGTGCCAGCAGCTTAGGACGCCCTTTTCTGGGCTCTGGAAACACCATATATTTT
>TRBJ1-1|-|TRBV19|TRBD1
CASSIEYRGAEAFF
TGTGCCAGTAGTATAGAGTACAGGGGGGCTGAAGCTTTCTTT
>TRBJ2-2|-|TRBV27|-
CASSFLVDTGELFF
TGTGCCAGCAGTTTCCTAGTAGATACCGGGGAGCTGTTTTTT
>TRBJ1-2|-|TRBV30|TRBD1
CAWSPVQGAGGYTF
TGTGCCTGGAGCCCCGTACAGGGGGCCGGGGGCTACACCTTC
>TRBJ1-2|-|TRBV3-1/TRBV3-2|TRBD1
CASSQGGQANYGYTF
TGTGCCAGCAGCCAGGGAGGACAGGCTAACTATGGCTACACCTTC
>TRBJ1-6|-|TRBV9|TRBD1
CASSVMDRVWGSPLHF
TGTGCCAGCAGCGTTATGGACAGGGTTTGGGGTTCACCCCTCCACTTT
>TRBJ2-3|-|TRBV4-3|-
CASSQGRSSTDTQYF
TGCGCCAGCAGCCAAGGTCGGAGCAGCACAGATACGCAGTATTTT
>TRBJ1-1|-|TRBV29-1|-
CSVRKGANTEAFF
TGCAGCGTTCGGAAAGGGGCGAACACTGAAGCTTTCTTT
>TRBJ2-7|-|TRBV7-8|TRBD2
CASSRGTSSYEQYF
TGTGCCAGCAGCCGGGGGACTAGCAGCTACGAGCAGTACTTC
>TRBJ1-2|-|TRBV6-2/TRBV6-3|-
CASSYSRHPGYTF
TGTGCCAGCAGTTACTCGAGGCATCCGGGCTACACCTTC
>TRBJ2-5|-|TRBV5-6|-
CASSLPGNPHGTQYF
TGTGCCAGCAGCCTCCCCGGGAATCCACACGGGACCCAGTACTTC
>TRBJ2-7|large|TRBV5-1|-
CASSRGQDGTYEQYF
TGCGCCAGCAGCCGGGGTCAGGACGGCACATACGAGCAGTACTTC
>TRBJ2-1|-|TRBV28|-
CASSLDRGNEQFF
TGTGCCAGCAGTTTGGATAGGGGCAATGAGCAGTTCTTC
>TRBJ2-1|-|TRBV20-1|-
CSASAGSSYNEQFF
TGCAGTGCTAGTGCCGGGAGCTCCTACAATGAGCAGTTCTTC
>TRBJ1-1|-|TRBV7-3|-
CASSYASSTEAFF
TGTGCCAGCAGCTACGCATCGAGCACTGAAGCTTTCTTT
>TRBJ1-2|-|TRBV5-1|TRBD1
CASSLVEGGKIGGYTF
TGCGCCAGCAGCTTGGTGGAAGGGGGCAAAATAGGTGGCTACACCTTC
>TRBJ1-2|-|TRBV28|-
CASSLRNYGYTF
TGTGCCAGCAGTTTAAGAAACTATGGCTACACCTTC
>TRBJ2-7|-|TRBV3-1/TRBV3-2|TRBD1
CASSHGNLQGHEQYF
TGTGCCAGCAGCCACGGTAATTTACAGGGGCACGAGCAGTACTTC
>TRBJ1-2|-|TRBV4-1|-
CASSQDLQNYGYTF
TGCGCCAGCAGCCAAGATCTCCAAAACTATGGCTACACCTTC
>TRBJ2-5|-|TRBV7-3|TRBD2
CASSLAPGGQETQYF
TGTGCCAGCAGCTTAGCCCCGGGGGGTCAAGAGACCCAGTACTTC
>TRBJ1-4|-|TRBV4-1|TRBD1
CASSYTGVTGEKLFF
TGCGCCAGCAGCTATACAGGGGTGACGGGGGAAAAACTGTTTTTT
>TRBJ2-5|-|TRBV7-2|TRBD2
CASSRGLAQETQYF
TGTGCCAGCAGCAGAGGACTAGCCCAAGAGACCCAGTACTTC
>TRBJ2-2|-|TRBV19|-
CASSMASRNTGELFF
TGTGCCAGTAGTATGGCTAGCAGGAACACCGGGGAGCTGTTTTTT
>TRBJ1-1|-|TRBV21-1|-
CASSKAGNTEAFF
TGTGCCAGCAGCAAAGCAGGTAATACTGAAGCTTTCTTT
>TRBJ1-2|-|TRBV15|-
CATSRVGYGYTF
TGTGCCACCAGCAGGGTAGGGTATGGCTACACCTTC
>TRBJ1-1|once|TRBV12-3/TRBV12-4|-
CASSLGSTEAFF
TGTGCCAGCAGTTTAGGGTCCACTGAAGCTTTCTTT
>TRBJ1-1|-|TRBV11-2|-
CASTLGPGAFF
TGTGCCAGCACCCTCGGACCGGGGGCTTTCTTT
>TRBJ2-5|-|TRBV5-5|-
CASSFHLSGSLNQETQYF
TGTGCCAGCAGCTTCCATTTGTCCGGCAGTTTAAACCAAGAGACCCAGTACTTC
>TRBJ2-7|few|TRBV10-1|-
CASSESGRAEQYF
TGCGCCAGCAGTGAGTCGGGACGGGCCGAGCAGTACTTC
>TRBJ1-2|once|TRBV10-3|-
CAISRQLANYGYTF
TGTGCCATCAGTAGACAGTTAGCTAACTATGGCTACACCTTC
>TRBJ1-4|-|TRBV7-6|TRBD1
CASSVGQVEKLFF
TGTGCCAGCAGCGTCGGACAGGTTGAAAAACTGTTTTTT
>TRBJ1-1|-|TRBV7-3|TRBD1
CASRYTPGQGGPAFF
TGTGCCAGCAGATACACACCGGGACAGGGCGGTCCAGCTTTCTTT
>TRBJ2-7|-|TRBV6-2/TRBV6-3|-
CASSFTYEQYF
TGTGCCAGCAGTTTCACCTACGAGCAGTACTTC
>TRBJ2-7|-|TRBV18|-
CASSPDWDEQYF
TGTGCCAGCTCACCAGACTGGGACGAGCAGTACTTC
>TRBJ1-1|-|TRBV6-5|TRBD1
CASSYLTGGRNTEAFF
TGTGCCAGCAGTTATCTGACAGGGGGTAGGAACACTGAAGCTTTCTTT
>TRBJ2-2|-|TRBV28|TRBD1
CASSARRTGNPTGELFF
TGTGCCAGCAGTGCCCGAAGGACAGGGAACCCCACCGGGGAGCTGTTTTTT
>TRBJ2-7|-|TRBV12-3/TRBV12-4|-
CASSLEVWGEQYF
TGTGCCAGCAGTTTAGAGGTCTGGGGCGAGCAGTACTTC
>TRBJ1-2|once|TRBV10-3|-
CAINPGGSGYTF
TGTGCCATCAACCCCGGGGGGTCCGGCTACACCTTC
>TRBJ1-1|-|TRBV19|-
CASSAQGDAEAFF
TGTGCCAGTAGTGCTCAAGGGGACGCTGAAGCTTTCTTT
>TRBJ2-2|-|TRBV3-1/TRBV3-2|-
CASSQHVRSDTGELFF
TGTGCCAGCAGCCAGCATGTGCGGAGTGACACCGGGGAGCTGTTTTTT
>TRBJ2-1|-|TRBV28|TRBD1
CASSPPASTGGYNEQFF
TGTGCCAGCAGCCCACCGGCTTCGACAGGGGGTTACAATGAGCAGTTCTTC
>TRBJ2-3|-|TRBV28|-
CASGGGTDTQYF
TGTGCCAGCGGAGGGGGCACAGATACGCAGTATTTT
>TRBJ2-1|-|TRBV29-1|-
CSVVAESSYNEQFF
TGCAGCGTTGTAGCGGAGTCCTCCTACAATGAGCAGTTCTTC
>TRBJ2-7|-|TRBV7-2|-
CASSLAWSGYEQYF
TGTGCCAGCAGCTTAGCGTGGTCAGGTTACGAGCAGTACTTC
>TRBJ2-6|once|TRBV11-2|-
CASSLVYLPVSGANVLTF
TGTGCCAGCAGCTTAGTTTACCTTCCGGTTTCTGGGGCCAACGTCCTGACTTTC
>TRBJ2-2|-|TRBV11-2|-
CASSLENTGELFF
TGTGCCAGCAGCTTAGAAAACACCGGGGAGCTGTTTTTT